These 15 T cell receptor beta chains originate from one sample sequenced in a study of PD-1 blockade in classical Hodgkin lymphoma. Time point defined: cycle 4 day 1 (C4D1), after less than 7 weeks of nivolumab. Every patient had relapsed following autologous stem cell transplantation, and cohorts differed in brentuximab vedotin exposure. Libraries were prepared by immunoSEQ multiplex PCR; TCRdb keeps only in-frame clonotypes and omits some of them. Here the sample spans under 80,000 clones, about 90% being singletons. Sequencing was performed on peripheral blood mononuclear cells (PBMCs), taken before the fourth cycle of nivolumab. These TCRs come from a human donor with classical Hodgkin lymphoma.

The chain carries TRBV7-6 and TRBJ1-1, with TRBD1 matching 9 bases. J gave up 4 bases and V 5 bases, and 17 bases lay outside the gene matches. From germline, CDR1 is SGHVS and CDR2 FNYEAQ. The CDR3 covers 18 residues. CDR3 protein: CASSRGGTGSLPITEAFF. The CDR3 coding sequence is TGTGCCAGCAGCCGGGGGGGGACAGGGTCCCTACCAATCACTGAAGCTTTCTTT.

The chain couples TRBV5-1 to TRBJ2-3; 7 nucleotides line up with TRBD1. There are 15 residues in the CDR3. V trimming: 7 bases; J trimming: 5 bases; junction bases outside the gene matches: 13. Germline loops: CDR1 SGHRS, CDR2 YFSETQ. CDR3 residues: CASATTGVWGDTQYF. In DNA, the CDR3 is TGCGCCAGCGCCACCACAGGGGTTTGGGGAGATACGCAGTATTTT. The full variable domain, its missing parts supplied by reference TRBV5-1 and TRBJ2-3, is KAGVTQTPRYLIKTRGQQVTLSCSPISGHRSVSWYQQTPGQGLQFLFEYFSETQRNKGNFPGRFSGRQFSNSRSEMNVSTLELGDSALYLCASATTGVWGDTQYFGPGTRLTVL.

This rearrangement joins TRBV5-1 to TRBJ1-5; 7 bases align to TRBD1. CDR3 size: 15 residues. Germline V gene lookup returns CDR1 SGHRS and CDR2 YFSETQ. Unmatched junction bases numbered 5, after V lost 3 bases and J lost 2 bases. DNA for the CDR3: TGCGCCAGCAGCTCGACAGGGAAGGGCAATCAGCCCCAGCATTTT. Translation gives CASSSTGKGNQPQHF.

DNA of the CDR3: TGTGCCAGCCGAAGAGGAGGTGCAACTAATGAAAAACTGTTTTTT. Amino acids: CASRRGGATNEKLFF. This rearrangement joins TRBV27 to TRBJ1-4; D call uncertain. Trimming shortened V by 8 bases and J by 0 bases, and 13 bases separated the two germline ends. The V gene's germline CDR1 is MNHEY and CDR2 SMNVEV (reference sequence). The CDR3 contains 15 residues.

The chain joins TRBV2 to TRBJ1-6, with D possibly TRBD1 on 5 matching bases. This CDR3 spans 18 amino acids. Germline V gene sequence: CDR1 SNHLY, CDR2 FYNNEI. V lost 6 bases, J lost 6 bases, and 24 bases lay in between. The CDR3 bases are TGTGCCAGCAGGGATCTGGGTGGTTGGGGCGGTAGTAATTCACCCCTCCACTTT. Translating it yields CASRDLGGWGGSNSPLHF.

In regard to this clone: Sequence at one end of the junction differs from germline and may be a read error. The chain has TRBV7-8 and TRBJ1-2; D uncertain. The germline V gene encodes CDR1 SGHVS and CDR2 FQNEAQ. This CDR3 has 12 amino acids. CDR3 in amino acids: CASSLVGSDEFF. DNA for the CDR3: TGTGCCAGCAGCTTAGTAGGCAGTGACGAGTTCTTC.

The chain uses TRBV19 and TRBJ1-4; D not resolved. The V end lost 2 bases, the J end lost 2 bases, and 9 bases lay between the germline ends. There are 15 residues in the CDR3. In germline, CDR1 is LNHDA, CDR2 SQIVND (reference sequence). CDR3 residues: CASSIRRFTNEKLFF. CDR3 coding DNA: TGTGCCAGTAGTATAAGGAGGTTCACTAATGAAAAACTGTTTTTT.

V usage is TRBV2 and J usage is TRBJ2-3; D remains unclear. Trimming removed 3 bases at V and 5 bases at J, with 3 bases between. The CDR3 runs to 11 residues. The germline CDR1 and CDR2 sequences are SNHLY and FYNNEI. CDR3 loop: CASSEGDTQYF. Written as DNA, the CDR3 is TGTGCCAGCAGTGAGGGAGATACGCAGTATTTT.

This chain joins TRBV28 and TRBJ2-7, with a possible D match to TRBD2 (7 bases). Germline-derived CDR1 and CDR2 are MDHEN and SYDVKM. The V end was cut by 1 base, the J end by 3 bases, with 19 bases between. The CDR3 is 17 residues long. In DNA form, the CDR3 reads TGTGCCAGCAGTTTATTAGGTGCTGGGGGGGGGCTCTACGAGCAGTACTTC. Its protein product is CASSLLGAGGGLYEQYF.

V usage is TRBV5-1 and J usage is TRBJ1-2; weak D call: TRBD1 (6 bases). Trimming stripped 4 bases from V and 0 bases from J, with 13 bases between. The CDR3 is 15 amino acids. CDR1 and CDR2 (germline): SGHRS, YFSETQ. The chain's CDR3 is CASSEQGFPNYGYTF. The CDR3 DNA reads TGCGCCAGCAGCGAACAGGGTTTCCCTAACTATGGCTACACCTTC.

The chain links TRBV30 to TRBJ1-5, with D maybe TRBD1 (5 bases). Germline CDR1 is GTSNPN and CDR2 is SVGIG (reference sequence). This CDR3 is built from 17 residues. Between the trimmed V and J ends, which lost 0 bases and 0 bases, there was a span of 15 bases. The CDR3 loop is CAWSVRGKGISNQPQHF. The DNA of the CDR3 is TGTGCCTGGAGTGTACGGGGTAAGGGGATTAGCAATCAGCCCCAGCATTTT.

The chain recombines TRBV27 with TRBJ1-1; D perhaps matches TRBD1 (6 bases). CDR1 and CDR2 (germline): MNHEY, SMNVEV (reference sequence). V lost 3 bases, J lost 7 bases, and 15 bases lay in between. This CDR3 has 14 amino acids. DNA for the CDR3: TGTGCCAGCAGTTTTGGGGGGGCGGAAAGTGAAGCTTTCTTT. The encoded protein is CASSFGGAESEAFF.

The chain is built from TRBV7-9 and TRBJ2-7, with D perhaps matching TRBD2 (6 bases). The CDR3 totals 15 residues. V was clipped by 5 bases and J by 2 bases, with 16 bases between them. The germline V gene has CDR1 SEHNR and CDR2 FQNEAQ (reference sequence). The CDR3 protein is CASSRGTANTYEQYF. For the CDR3, the DNA is TGTGCCAGCAGCCGCGGGACCGCTAATACCTACGAGCAGTACTTC.

This chain uses TRBV5-6 with TRBJ2-1; D call uncertain. CDR1 is SGHDT, CDR2 YYEEEE, per germline. Trimming shortened V by 4 bases and J by 4 bases, and 6 bases separated the two germline ends. This CDR3 contains 12 residues. The CDR3 region has the DNA TGTGCCAGCAGCCCCCGATACAATGAGCAGTTCTTC. This encodes CASSPRYNEQFF.

The rearrangement uses TRBV28 and TRBJ2-7, with D tentatively TRBD2 (5 bases). The CDR3 spans 15 residues. Germline V gene data show CDR1 as MDHEN and CDR2 as SYDVKM. Trimming pared 5 bases from V and 3 bases from J, leaving 17 bases between. CDR3 nucleotides: TGTGCCAGCAGTCGAGGGTTAATCCCCCTCTACGAGCAGTACTTC. Protein product: CASSRGLIPLYEQYF.